This TCR beta chain was obtained from a study of cytomegalovirus exposure and HLA in healthy donors. Overall study: Earlier, roughly 120 million unique TCR beta sequences were recovered from some 200 million T cells by an analysis. Study findings and constraints: Within an earlier analysis, most TCR beta V segments proved productive either about 87% or about 30% of the time. Accounts indicate the classifier identified cytomegalovirus status with strong specificity and sensitivity.

Of note for this clone: Its specificity is unknown.

The CDR3 consists of 14 residues. J was trimmed by 10 bases and V by 3 bases; bases with no gene match: 6. CDR1 is SGHTA, CDR2 FQGNSA, per germline. Primers: 60 Vbeta forward and 13 Jbeta reverse. TCRdb's table, derived via immunoSEQ multiplex PCR, lists solely in-frame clones and lacks some. This table holds about 89,000 clones, less than 70% found once. The source of this sequence is a human donor in good health. The rearrangement links TRBV7-2 to TRBJ2-1, with 10 nucleotides matching TRBD1. Sequenced: PBMCs. CDR3: CASSFRDRGREQFF. The CDR3 DNA reads as TGTGCCAGCAGCTTCCGGGACAGGGGCAGGGAGCAGTTCTTC.